Presented here are 21 T cell receptor beta chains from one specimen sequenced in a study of blood T cell repertoires in COVID-19. Using immunoSEQ multiplex PCR, the repertoire was profiled, and TCRdb retains in-frame clones only, with some absent. The sample carries some 100,000 clones, approximately 92% recorded once. The sequencing sample was made of peripheral blood. These receptor sequences come from a woman aged 55-69 years with active COVID-19.

The chain combines TRBV18 with TRBJ1-5; D uncertain. V lost 2 bases and J 5 bases, leaving 7 bases between the germline ends. The CDR3 contains 13 residues. The germline V gene has CDR1 KGHSH and CDR2 LQKENI. CDR3 sequence reads: CASSPSLDQPQHF. CDR3 sequence (DNA): TGTGCCAGCTCACCATCGCTAGATCAGCCCCAGCATTTT.

The V and J genes are TRBV19 and TRBJ1-2, with D uncertain. V was pared by 4 bases and J by 6 bases, with 15 bases between. This CDR3 is built from 14 residues. Germline lookup yields CDR1 LNHDA and CDR2 SQIVND (reference sequence). CDR3: CASSTSWSADGYTF. Here the CDR3 DNA reads TGTGCCAGTAGTACCTCATGGTCGGCGGATGGCTACACCTTC.

The chain is built from TRBV11-3 and TRBJ2-5; 11 nucleotides line up with TRBD2. Germline-derived CDR1 and CDR2 are SGHNT and YENEEA. The CDR3 totals 17 residues. Trimming removed 3 bases from V and 2 bases from J; junction bases left unmatched: 8. In nucleotides, the CDR3 is TGTGCCAGCAGCTTTCGACTAGCGGGACTGTCACAAGAGACCCAGTACTTC. Translating gives CASSFRLAGLSQETQYF.

The chain couples TRBV9 to TRBJ2-1, with D perhaps matching TRBD1 (5 bases). The germline CDR1 and CDR2 sequences are SGDLS and YYNGEE. V gave up 0 bases and J gave up 4 bases, with 8 bases separating them. This CDR3 contains 14 residues. The CDR3: CASSVGWTYNEQFF. In DNA form, the CDR3 reads TGTGCCAGCAGCGTAGGGTGGACATACAATGAGCAGTTCTTC.

The chain employs TRBV29-1 and TRBJ1-5, with 7 bases identical to TRBD1. The CDR3 is 14 amino acids. CDR1 and CDR2 from the germline V gene are SQVTM and ANQGSEA. The V segment lost 6 bases and the J segment 5 bases; nucleotides outside the gene matches: 10. CDR3 amino acids: CSVVTDRVDQPQHF. CDR3 in DNA: TGCAGCGTAGTAACCGACAGGGTTGATCAGCCCCAGCATTTT.

The CDR3 reads CASSKDYSNTGELFF. As DNA, the CDR3 is TGTGCCAGCAGCAAGGACTATTCGAACACCGGGGAGCTGTTTTTT. V gene TRBV5-5 combines with J gene TRBJ2-2; maybe TRBD2 (6 bases). CDR1 SGHKS and CDR2 YYEKEE come from the germline V gene (reference sequence). The V end was cut by 4 bases, the J end by 0 bases, with 10 bases between. The CDR3 length is 15 residues. The whole variable domain, remainder taken from reference TRBV5-5 and TRBJ2-2, is DAGVTQSPTHLIKTRGQQVTLRCSPISGHKSVSWYQQVLGQGPQFIFQYYEKEERGRGNFPDRFSARQFPNYSSELNVNALLLGDSALYLCASSKDYSNTGELFFGEGSRLTVL.

The chain carries TRBV11-2 and TRBJ1-2, with D perhaps matching TRBD1 (5 bases). CDR3 length equals 15 residues. Germline V gene lookup returns CDR1 SGHAT and CDR2 FQNNGV. V dropped 0 bases and J dropped 2 bases, with 10 bases sitting between them. The CDR3 region is CASSLDLGGNYGYTF. In nucleotides, the CDR3 is TGTGCCAGCAGCTTAGATCTGGGGGGGAACTATGGCTACACCTTC.

The rearrangement joins TRBV4-1 to TRBJ2-7; 8 nucleotides align to TRBD2. Germline-derived CDR1 and CDR2 are MGHRA and YSYEKL. J gave up 1 base and V 2 bases, and 4 bases lay outside the gene matches. The CDR3 runs to 15 residues. The CDR3 loop is CASSQTSGGSYEQYF. The CDR3 DNA follows: TGCGCCAGCAGCCAAACTAGCGGAGGATCCTACGAGCAGTACTTC.

The chain links TRBV2 to TRBJ1-2; 9 positions match TRBD1. Trimming at V came to 7 bases and at J to 6 bases, leaving 3 bases not matched to a gene. The CDR3 is 12 amino acids. CDR1 and CDR2 (germline): SNHLY, FYNNEI. Here the CDR3 DNA reads TGTGCCAGCACACAGGGGGCGAATGGCTACACCTTC. Its translation is CASTQGANGYTF.

This clone has a single count. The chain links TRBV5-1 to TRBJ2-1, with D possibly being TRBD2 (6 bases). Germline assignment: CDR1 SGHRS and CDR2 YFSETQ. Between the trimmed V and J ends, which lost 6 bases and 7 bases, there was a span of 17 bases. There are 14 residues in the CDR3. The CDR3 region has the DNA TGCGCCAGCACTCGGGACTCCTTAACGAATGAGCAGTTCTTC. Its protein is CASTRDSLTNEQFF. Together with reference TRBV5-1 and TRBJ2-1, the CDR3 gives the full variable domain: KAGVTQTPRYLIKTRGQQVTLSCSPISGHRSVSWYQQTPGQGLQFLFEYFSETQRNKGNFPGRFSGRQFSNSRSEMNVSTLELGDSALYLCASTRDSLTNEQFFGPGTRLTVL.

The rearrangement joins TRBV5-6 to TRBJ1-3, with 10 bases aligning to TRBD1. Germline V CDR1 and CDR2: SGHDT, YYEEEE. Trimming took 3 bases from V and 4 from J; bases not matched to a gene: 4. This CDR3 has 15 amino acids. The CDR3 DNA is TGTGCCAGCAGCTCGGGACAGGGGAAAGGAAACACCATATATTTT. Amino acid sequence: CASSSGQGKGNTIYF.

The chain recombines TRBV18 with TRBJ1-3; D might be TRBD1 (5 bases). Germline V gene lookup returns CDR1 KGHSH and CDR2 LQKENI. Trimming stripped 4 bases from V and 5 bases from J, with 9 bases between. The CDR3 covers 13 residues. CDR3 sequence reads: CASSLDSRNTIYF. The CDR3, as DNA: TGTGCCAGCTCACTCGACAGCCGAAACACCATATATTTT.

The rearrangement uses TRBV6-1 and TRBJ2-1; 8 bases align to TRBD2. CDR1 and CDR2 from the germline V gene are MNHNS and SASEGT. V dropped 2 bases and J dropped 3; count of bases not matched to a gene: 6. The CDR3 totals 16 residues. The DNA of the CDR3 is TGTGCCAGCAGTGAACGGCGAGCGGGAGTCTACAATGAGCAGTTCTTC. Its translation is CASSERRAGVYNEQFF.

The chain couples TRBV5-6 to TRBJ1-1; maybe TRBD1 (5 bases). Deletions cut 5 bases from V and 0 bases from J, with 14 bases between. The CDR3 is 15 amino acids. The germline V gene encodes CDR1 SGHDT and CDR2 YYEEEE. CDR3 DNA: TGTGCCAGCAGTTGGCCGACAGCGATGAACACTGAAGCTTTCTTT. It translates to CASSWPTAMNTEAFF.

This chain links TRBV7-2 with TRBJ1-4; TRBD1 aligns across 9 bases. This CDR3 is built from 15 residues. J was trimmed by 4 bases and V by 5 bases; bases with no gene match: 5. Germline assignment: CDR1 SGHTA and CDR2 FQGNSA. This CDR3 is CASSRRTGVNEKLFF. DNA for the CDR3: TGTGCCAGCAGCAGACGGACAGGGGTTAATGAAAAACTGTTTTTT.

This sequence joins TRBV19 and TRBJ1-5; a possible D gene is TRBD1 (5 bases). This CDR3 region has 11 residues. Germline CDR1 is LNHDA and CDR2 is SQIVND (reference sequence). Trimming took off 3 bases at V and 9 bases at J, with 6 bases between the two ends. The CDR3 is CASSMQGPQHF. The CDR3 DNA reads as TGTGCCAGTAGTATGCAGGGGCCCCAGCATTTT.

The chain combines TRBV11-3 with TRBJ2-3, with 8 bases identical to TRBD2. Germline CDR1 is SGHNT and CDR2 is YENEEA. V trimming: 2 bases; J trimming: 1 base; junction bases outside the gene matches: 8. The CDR3 is 17 amino acids. Here the CDR3 DNA reads TGTGCCAGCAGCTTAATGGTAGCGGGAACACGCACAGATACGCAGTATTTT. Protein product: CASSLMVAGTRTDTQYF.

With regard to this clone: Distinct nucleotide sequences in the sample also encode this CDR3. V usage is TRBV4-1 and J usage is TRBJ2-3, with D maybe TRBD1 (6 bases). Trimming left V 2 bases short and J 4 bases short, with 13 bases between. CDR1 and CDR2 (germline): MGHRA, YSYEKL. The CDR3 is 15 residues long. DNA for the CDR3: TGCGCCAGCAGCCAAAGGGCAGGGGCCCCAGATACGCAGTATTTT. This codes for CASSQRAGAPDTQYF.

V and J are TRBV5-4 and TRBJ2-5; TRBD2 matches 11 bases. Germline CDR1 SGHNT, CDR2 YYREEE (reference sequence). With V trimmed by 4 bases and J by 5 bases, 10 bases remained unmatched. This CDR3 region has 16 residues. The CDR3 DNA reads as TGTGCCAGCAGCGCGGGACTAGCGGTCACCTTCGAGACCCAGTACTTC. This sequence encodes CASSAGLAVTFETQYF.

This clone was seen only once. The genes are TRBV3-1 (or the pseudogene TRBV3-2) and TRBJ1-4, with TRBD1 as a possible D gene (6 bases). The V and J ends lost 4 bases and 3 bases respectively, with 12 bases between them. CDR3 length equals 15 residues. The germline CDR1 and CDR2 sequences are LGHDT and YNNKEL (reference sequence). The CDR3: CASSPPGQSNEKLFF. The CDR3 DNA is TGTGCCAGCAGCCCACCGGGACAATCTAATGAAAAACTGTTTTTT.

V gene TRBV24-1 combines with J gene TRBJ1-1; D is unclear. Germline-derived CDR1 and CDR2 are KGHDR and SFDVKD. V was shortened by 6 bases and J by 8 bases, with 12 bases between the two germline ends. CDR3 length: 12 residues. The CDR3 DNA reads TGTGCCACCAGTCAGACCGGACTAGAAGCTTTCTTT. Amino acid sequence: CATSQTGLEAFF.